Below are 23 T cell receptor beta chains sequenced from a single sample in a study. Sequencing was performed with immunoSEQ multiplex PCR; in TCRdb, only in-frame clones are kept and a portion is missing. The table records about 68,000 clones, 90% to 95% of them present only once. The sequencing sample was made of PBMCs. The receptor set was obtained from a man aged 35 to 55 with rheumatoid arthritis.

The V call is TRBV27, the J call TRBJ2-1; 7 nucleotides line up with TRBD2. CDR1 MNHEY and CDR2 SMNVEV come from the germline V gene (reference sequence). Trimming took 7 bases from V and 0 from J; bases not matched to a gene: 9. The CDR3 is 16 amino acids. The CDR3: CASIPLGGSSYNEQFF. CDR3 bases: TGTGCCAGCATCCCCCTGGGGGGGAGCTCCTACAATGAGCAGTTCTTC.

The rearrangement links TRBV28 to TRBJ2-7, with D unclear. V lost 4 bases, J lost 0 bases, and 4 bases lay in between. This CDR3 has 12 amino acids. Germline CDR1 is MDHEN and CDR2 is SYDVKM. The CDR3 loop is CASSSNSYEQYF. DNA of the CDR3: TGTGCCAGCAGTTCAAACTCCTACGAGCAGTACTTC.

V gene TRBV5-5 combines with J gene TRBJ1-5, with 8 bases fitting TRBD1. J was trimmed by 3 bases and V by 4 bases; bases with no gene match: 3. The CDR3 runs to 14 residues. Germline V lookup: CDR1 SGHKS, CDR2 YYEKEE (reference sequence). The CDR3 bases are TGTGCCAGCAGCGTGGGACAGGACAATCAGCCCCAGCATTTT. This gives the protein CASSVGQDNQPQHF.

The V gene is TRBV4-1, the J gene TRBJ2-1; 10 bases agree with TRBD1. Germline CDR1 and CDR2: MGHRA and YSYEKL. This CDR3 is built from 13 residues. V shed 8 bases and J 7 bases; nucleotides not matched to a gene: 5. CDR3 DNA: TGCGCCAGCGGGGACAGGGGAGAGAATGAGCAGTTCTTC. This encodes CASGDRGENEQFF.

The chain is built from TRBV19 and TRBJ1-1, with 7 bases aligning to TRBD1. The CDR3 extends over 13 amino acids. V was pared by 0 bases and J by 6 bases, with 1 base of the junction left unmatched. The V gene's germline CDR1 is LNHDA and CDR2 SQIVND (reference sequence). As DNA, the CDR3 is TGTGCCAGTAGTATAGATCAGGGGGCTGAAGCTTTCTTT. Its protein product is CASSIDQGAEAFF. The full variable domain, with the rest looked up from reference TRBV19 and TRBJ1-1, is DGGITQSPKYLFRKEGQNVTLSCEQNLNHDAMYWYRQDPGQGLRLIYYSQIVNDFQKGDIAEGYSVSREKKESFPLTVTSAQKNPTAFYLCASSIDQGAEAFFGQGTRLTVV.

This clone showed up just once. The chain recombines TRBV2 with TRBJ2-1, with D unresolved. V gave up 6 bases and J gave up 4 bases, with 10 bases separating them. Germline CDR1 reads SNHLY; CDR2 reads FYNNEI. CDR3 length: 13 residues. Here the CDR3 DNA reads TGTGCCAGCAGCTCGTCCCCTTACAATGAGCAGTTCTTC. Translated: CASSSSPYNEQFF.

This clone occurred once. J is TRBJ1-2 and V is TRBV20-1, with D possibly being TRBD1 (6 bases). The CDR3 has 13 amino acids. The V gene's germline CDR1 is DFQATT and CDR2 SNEGSKA (reference sequence). The V end was cut by 3 bases, the J end by 6 bases, with 14 bases between. The CDR3 nucleotides are TGCAGTGCTAGTGTTACAGGGTTCAATGGCTACACCTTC. Protein product: CSASVTGFNGYTF.

With regard to this clone: Other nucleotide sequences from this sample produce the same CDR3. This sequence joins TRBV18 and TRBJ2-7; D not resolved. V lost 2 bases to trimming and J lost 4 bases, with 3 bases between them. There are 11 residues in the CDR3. Germline V lookup: CDR1 KGHSH, CDR2 LQKENI. CDR3 in DNA: TGTGCCAGCTCACCAGGGTACGAGCAGTACTTC. Amino acid sequence: CASSPGYEQYF.

The chain has TRBV19 and TRBJ1-2; D gene uncertain. Germline V lookup: CDR1 LNHDA, CDR2 SQIVND (reference sequence). The CDR3 is 14 residues long. V lost 5 bases and J 4 bases, leaving 14 bases between the germline ends. Here the CDR3 reads CASSSSVEGYGYTF. The CDR3 DNA reads TGTGCCAGTAGTTCCTCGGTGGAGGGCTATGGCTACACCTTC.

The chain uses TRBV5-5 and TRBJ1-2; a possible D gene is TRBD1 (5 bases). The germline V gene has CDR1 SGHKS and CDR2 YYEKEE (reference sequence). V was pared by 0 bases and J by 3 bases, with 12 bases between. CDR3 length equals 15 residues. The CDR3 DNA reads as TGTGCCAGCAGCTTGGGTGGGGGGACGGACTATGGCTACACCTTC. Translating it yields CASSLGGGTDYGYTF.

This clone was detected once. The chain uses TRBV7-9 and TRBJ2-7, with a tentative D call TRBD2 (6 bases). There are 15 residues in the CDR3. Germline V CDR1 and CDR2: SEHNR, FQNEAQ (reference sequence). V was clipped by 1 base and J by 5 bases, with 15 bases between them. The CDR3 sequence: CASSLGGTPSNEQYF. The CDR3 nucleotides are TGTGCCAGCAGCTTAGGTGGGACTCCCTCGAACGAGCAGTACTTC.

The chain carries TRBV21-1 and TRBJ2-5. TRBV21-1 is tagged as a pseudogene. The CDR3 runs to 17 residues. The CDR3 DNA follows: TGTGCCAGCAGCAAAGCACCGGGGCGGTTAGGCCAAGAGACCCAGTACTTC. Its translation: CASSKAPGRLGQETQYF.

The CDR3 here is CASRKRQGGNTGELFF. The DNA of the CDR3 is TGTGCCAGCAGGAAGAGACAGGGGGGGAACACCGGGGAGCTGTTTTTT. The J gene is TRBJ2-2, the V gene TRBV7-2; 9 bases match TRBD1. CDR3 length equals 16 residues. From germline, CDR1 is SGHTA and CDR2 FQGNSA. Unmatched junction bases numbered 6, after V lost 6 bases and J lost 1 base.

This clone was counted once. This chain links TRBV7-2 with TRBJ1-3; 8 bases fit TRBD1. V was clipped by 6 bases and J by 4 bases; unmatched bases: 11. CDR3 size: 16 residues. Germline CDR1 is SGHTA and CDR2 is FQGNSA. The CDR3 region is CASSSRAGGAGNTIYF. CDR3 coding DNA: TGTGCCAGCAGTTCGCGTGCAGGGGGCGCCGGAAACACCATATATTTT.

The rearrangement links TRBV4-1 to TRBJ2-4, with 12 bases fitting TRBD1. The germline CDR1 and CDR2 sequences are MGHRA and YSYEKL. CDR3 length: 21 residues. V trimming: 0 bases; J trimming: 5 bases; junction bases outside the gene matches: 17. CDR3 amino acids: CASSQDENRDRGRRAQNIQYF. In nucleotides, the CDR3 is TGCGCCAGCAGCCAAGATGAGAACCGGGACAGGGGGCGGAGGGCCCAAAACATTCAGTACTTC.

The chain employs TRBV6-5 and TRBJ2-7, with TRBD2 matching 11 bases. The V gene end was trimmed by 6 bases and the J gene end by 5 bases; junction bases not matched to a gene: 6. The CDR3 spans 14 residues. The germline V gene has CDR1 MNHEY and CDR2 SVGAGI. The CDR3 spells CASSVAGGLDEQYF. The CDR3 nucleotides read TGTGCCAGCAGCGTAGCGGGGGGGCTTGACGAGCAGTACTTC.

The rearrangement joins TRBV5-4 to TRBJ1-4, with D hard to call. The CDR3 spans 15 residues. Looked up from germline, CDR1 is SGHNT and CDR2 is YYREEE (reference sequence). Deletions cut 7 bases from V and 7 bases from J, with 20 bases between. DNA of the CDR3: TGTGCCAGCTTTACTAAAGGACCCGGGTCTGAAAAACTGTTTTTT. Translating gives CASFTKGPGSEKLFF.

This sequence joins TRBV30 and TRBJ1-3; D unresolved. The CDR3 consists of 14 residues. Germline V gene data show CDR1 as GTSNPN and CDR2 as SVGIG (reference sequence). V lost 0 bases and J lost 6, with 12 bases in between. CDR3 residues: CAWSVTSPKNTIYF. CDR3 in DNA: TGTGCCTGGAGTGTGACCTCTCCGAAAAACACCATATATTTT.

The chain carries TRBV19 and TRBJ2-5; 9 bases are a match to TRBD2. There are 15 residues in the CDR3. V lost 7 bases to trimming and J lost 2 bases; unmatched junction nucleotides: 8. Germline loops: CDR1 LNHDA, CDR2 SQIVND (reference sequence). This CDR3 is CASTGRLAAQETQYF. The CDR3 nucleotides read TGTGCCAGTACCGGACGACTAGCGGCGCAAGAGACCCAGTACTTC.

This clone was observed a few times. The DNA of the CDR3 is TGTGCCAGTAGTATAGTCGCCAGGGCACCCTACGAGCAGTACTTC. As protein: CASSIVARAPYEQYF. The gene calls are TRBV19 and TRBJ2-7, with TRBD1 as a possible D gene (5 bases). V dropped 1 base and J dropped 2 bases, with 12 bases sitting between them. The CDR3 is made up of 15 amino acids. Germline CDR1 is LNHDA and CDR2 is SQIVND (reference sequence).

The chain has TRBV5-6 and TRBJ2-7; D call uncertain. Trimming pared 7 bases from V and 4 bases from J, leaving 12 bases between. This CDR3 contains 12 residues. Germline assignment: CDR1 SGHDT and CDR2 YYEEEE. As DNA, the CDR3 is TGTGCCAGCGGGTCGGACGGGTACGAGCAGTACTTC. Protein product: CASGSDGYEQYF.

The chain joins TRBV28 to TRBJ1-6; D is uncertain. Germline V gene data show CDR1 as MDHEN and CDR2 as SYDVKM. The CDR3 covers 15 residues. V lost 5 bases to trimming and J lost 0 bases, with 8 bases between them. The CDR3 nucleotides are TGTGCCAGCAGTCCGGGGAACTCCTATAATTCACCCCTCCACTTT. As protein: CASSPGNSYNSPLHF.

This sequence joins TRBV18 and TRBJ1-5, with a tentative D call TRBD1 (6 bases). Germline CDR1 reads KGHSH; CDR2 reads LQKENI. The V and J ends lost 3 bases and 6 bases respectively, with 12 bases between them. This CDR3 contains 14 residues. The CDR3 DNA reads as TGTGCCAGCTCACCGGGGGCGGCGGGTCAGCCCCAGCATTTT. It is translated as CASSPGAAGQPQHF.